The 16 T cell receptor beta chains below come from one sample, sequenced in a study of T cell responses to AZD1222 COVID-19 vaccine. Assay used: immunoSEQ multiplex PCR; TCRdb lists only in-frame clones, some missing. The sample comprises over 90,000 clones, approximately 88% of which are singletons, and 20% to 25% rests with the top ten. The specimen comprised peripheral blood, sampled on day 0 of AZD1222 vaccination. All receptors come from an adult in good health.

The table lists this clone with a count of one. The V gene is TRBV7-9, the J gene TRBJ1-5; possible D gene TRBD1, 5 bases. This CDR3 spans 13 amino acids. Germline V lookup: CDR1 SEHNR, CDR2 FQNEAQ (reference sequence). Between the trimmed V and J ends, which lost 5 bases and 6 bases, there was a span of 11 bases. CDR3 bases: TGTGCCAGCAGCCGGTGGGACCTTCAGCCCCAGCATTTT. This sequence encodes CASSRWDLQPQHF.

V is TRBV7-9 and J is TRBJ1-1, with unresolved D. The CDR3 is 15 residues long. Between the trimmed V and J ends, which lost 2 bases and 2 bases, there was a span of 12 bases. Germline V gives CDR1 SEHNR, CDR2 FQNEAQ (reference sequence). CDR3 sequence reads: CASSLWLRVNTEAFF. DNA of the CDR3: TGTGCCAGCAGCTTATGGCTCCGGGTAAACACTGAAGCTTTCTTT. Full variable domain (remainder filled in from reference TRBV7-9 and TRBJ1-1): DTGVSQNPRHKITKRGQNVTFRCDPISEHNRLYWYRQTLGQGPEFLTYFQNEAQLEKSRLLSDRFSAERPKGSFSTLEIQRTEQGDSAMYLCASSLWLRVNTEAFFGQGTRLTVV.

V and J are TRBV28 and TRBJ2-7, with 8 bases that match TRBD2. CDR3 size: 14 residues. The germline V gene encodes CDR1 MDHEN and CDR2 SYDVKM. Trimming removed 8 bases from V and 0 bases from J; junction bases left unmatched: 6. Here the CDR3 DNA reads TGTGCCAGCGTCTTTAGCGGGAACTCCTACGAGCAGTACTTC. Residues: CASVFSGNSYEQYF.

The chain carries TRBV6-2 or TRBV6-3 and TRBJ2-3; D is perhaps TRBD2 (7 bases). Trimming removed 2 bases at V and 1 base at J, with 13 bases between. Per the germline V gene, CDR1 is MNHEY and CDR2 is SVGEGT. The CDR3 has 16 residues. The chain's CDR3 is CASSYRGGARTDTQYF. CDR3 nucleotides: TGTGCCAGCAGTTACAGGGGGGGGGCCCGCACAGATACGCAGTATTTT.

The V gene is TRBV28, the J gene TRBJ2-3; possibly TRBD1 for D (5 bases). The CDR3 contains 15 residues. Germline V gene data show CDR1 as MDHEN and CDR2 as SYDVKM. V was trimmed by 4 bases and J by 4 bases, leaving 15 bases between them. CDR3 nucleotides: TGTGCCAGCAGTTCTTCAGGGTACAAATCAGATACGCAGTATTTT. Residues: CASSSSGYKSDTQYF.

The count of this clone is one. The J gene is TRBJ1-6, the V gene TRBV4-3; 7 nucleotides agree with TRBD1. The germline gives CDR1 LGHNA, CDR2 YSLEER. With 2 bases clipped from V and 8 bases from J, the junction kept 3 bases outside the gene matches. The CDR3 is 14 amino acids. The CDR3 DNA reads as TGCGCCAGCAGCCAATTCGGACAGGATTCACCCCTCCACTTT. Its translation: CASSQFGQDSPLHF.

CDR3 nucleotide sequence: TGTGCCAGCAGTTATCGCCTAGCGGGAATGGAGACCCAGTACTTC. It translates to CASSYRLAGMETQYF. The chain employs TRBV6-5 and TRBJ2-5, with TRBD2 matching 9 bases. J lost 5 bases, V lost 3 bases, and 7 bases had no gene match. The CDR3 is 15 amino acids. The germline gives CDR1 MNHEY, CDR2 SVGAGI.

This clone was found a few times. Other nucleotide sequences in the sample specify the same CDR3. The chain links TRBV5-1 to TRBJ1-2; 9 nucleotides line up with TRBD1. The CDR3 has 14 amino acids. Germline V gene lookup returns CDR1 SGHRS and CDR2 YFSETQ. Germline trimming cut 3 bases from V and 6 bases from J; bases unmatched to any gene: 6. CDR3 sequence reads: CASSWGQGGDGYTF. The CDR3 region has the DNA TGCGCCAGCAGCTGGGGACAGGGCGGTGATGGCTACACCTTC.

Here the CDR3 reads CASSLGRSYGYTF. The CDR3 bases are TGTGCCAGCAGCTTAGGCAGAAGCTATGGCTACACCTTC. The chain is built from TRBV11-2 and TRBJ1-2; D call uncertain. The length of the CDR3 is 13 residues. V was pared by 1 base and J by 4 bases, with 7 bases between. CDR1 is SGHAT and CDR2 is FQNNGV in the germline V gene.

This chain links TRBV11-3 with TRBJ2-5, with D uncertain. This CDR3 region has 14 residues. V was shortened by 0 bases and J by 0 bases, with 5 bases between the two germline ends. Germline V gene data show CDR1 as SGHNT and CDR2 as YENEEA. CDR3 coding DNA: TGTGCCAGCAGCTTAGATGGGAACCAAGAGACCCAGTACTTC. Translated, it gives CASSLDGNQETQYF.

The sample holds a few counts of this clone. An end of the junction does not agree with germline; a read error may underlie this. The J gene is TRBJ2-7, the V gene TRBV7-7; D not certain. This CDR3 is 16 amino acids long. The germline V gene encodes CDR1 SSHAT and CDR2 FNYEAQ (reference sequence). CDR3 in amino acids: CASSLECRSSSYEQYF. Written as DNA, the CDR3 is TGTGCTAGCAGCTTAGAGTGTAGGTCCTCCTCCTACGAGCAGTACTTC.

V is TRBV7-2 and J is TRBJ2-1, with D possibly matching TRBD2 (6 bases). From germline, CDR1 is SGHTA and CDR2 FQGNSA. The CDR3 spans 15 residues. V lost 3 bases and J 2 bases, leaving 11 bases between the germline ends. The CDR3 coding sequence is TGTGCCAGCAGCTTTGGCGGGACCACCTACAATGAGCAGTTCTTC. This gives the protein CASSFGGTTYNEQFF.

The CDR3 sequence is CASSLLLVSSGNTIYF. CDR3 nucleotides: TGTGCCAGCAGCTTATTATTGGTTAGCTCTGGAAACACCATATATTTT. V and J are TRBV7-2 and TRBJ1-3; D not certain. The V gene's germline CDR1 is SGHTA and CDR2 FQGNSA. The CDR3 extends over 16 amino acids. With 2 bases removed from V and 0 bases from J, the gap between germline ends came to 11 bases. The entire variable domain, with the rest obtained from reference TRBV7-2 and TRBJ1-3, is as follows: GAGVSQSPSNKVTEKGKDVELRCDPISGHTALYWYRQSLGQGLEFLIYFQGNSAPDKSGLPSDRFSAERTGGSVSTLTIQRTQQEDSAVYLCASSLLLVSSGNTIYFGEGSWLTVV.

This chain links TRBV20-1 with TRBJ1-2; D gene ambiguous. Trimming removed 6 bases at V and 8 bases at J, with 13 bases between. Germline values: CDR1 DFQATT, CDR2 SNEGSKA (reference sequence). This CDR3 comprises 11 residues. The CDR3 region is CSASREGGYTF. For the CDR3, the DNA is TGCAGTGCCAGTCGGGAAGGAGGCTACACCTTC.

This clone was seen once. The chain recombines TRBV5-1 with TRBJ1-1, with 9 bases lining up with TRBD1. The V segment lost 1 base and the J segment 1 base; nucleotides outside the gene matches: 2. The V gene's germline CDR1 is SGHRS and CDR2 YFSETQ. This CDR3 contains 15 residues. The CDR3 DNA reads TGCGCCAGCAGCTTGACAGGGGGCCCGAACACTGAAGCTTTCTTT. Amino acids: CASSLTGGPNTEAFF.

The chain combines TRBV4-1 with TRBJ1-6, with D possibly being TRBD1 (5 bases). Trimming removed 4 bases from V and 7 bases from J, with 17 bases in between. Germline assignment: CDR1 MGHRA and CDR2 YSYEKL. The CDR3 runs to 16 residues. The CDR3 reads CASSRNLRAGNSPLHF. The CDR3 DNA sequence: TGCGCCAGCAGCCGGAACCTCAGGGCGGGGAATTCACCCCTCCACTTT.